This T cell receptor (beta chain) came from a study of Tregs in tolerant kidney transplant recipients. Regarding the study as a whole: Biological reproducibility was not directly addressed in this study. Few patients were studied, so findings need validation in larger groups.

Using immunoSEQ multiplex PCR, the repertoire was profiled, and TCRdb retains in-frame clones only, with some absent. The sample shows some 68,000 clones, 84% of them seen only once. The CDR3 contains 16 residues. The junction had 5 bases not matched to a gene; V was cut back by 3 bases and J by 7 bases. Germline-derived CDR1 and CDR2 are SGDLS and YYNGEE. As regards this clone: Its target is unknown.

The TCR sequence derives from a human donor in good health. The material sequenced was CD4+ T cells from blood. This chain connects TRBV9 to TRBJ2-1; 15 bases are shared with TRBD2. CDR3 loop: CASSAGTSGGTNEQFF. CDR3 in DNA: TGTGCCAGCAGCGCCGGGACTAGCGGGGGGACGAATGAGCAGTTCTTC.